These 20 T cell receptor beta chains came from one sample sequenced in a study of OX40 agonist ivuxolimab in advanced cancers. Sequencing used immunoSEQ multiplex PCR; TCRdb keeps in-frame clones, though not all of them. The repertoire holds some 96,000 clones, with about 88% as singletons. The source was CD4+ or CD8+ T cells sorted from blood, collected in a trial of the OX40 agonist ivuxolimab. These receptors were taken from an adult with an advanced solid tumor such as melanoma, head and neck, liver or kidney cancer.

This sequence joins TRBV2 and TRBJ2-5; D is uncertain. The V gene's germline CDR1 is SNHLY and CDR2 FYNNEI. There are 11 residues in the CDR3. The germline V and J ends were trimmed by 2 bases and 4 bases, with 2 bases remaining between them. CDR3 protein: CASSERETQYF. The CDR3 DNA sequence: TGTGCCAGCAGTGAACGAGAGACCCAGTACTTC.

The rearrangement links TRBV7-2 to TRBJ2-1, with D perhaps matching TRBD2 (6 bases). V shed 3 bases and J shed 5 bases, with 14 bases lying between them. The germline V gene encodes CDR1 SGHTA and CDR2 FQGNSA. CDR3 size: 15 residues. CDR3 in DNA: TGTGCCAGCAGCTTCCGGGACTGGGTTGACAATGAGCAGTTCTTC. This encodes CASSFRDWVDNEQFF.

This clone was seen once. The chain couples TRBV19 to TRBJ2-3; no clear D gene. V lost 2 bases to trimming and J lost 1 base, with 10 bases between them. Per germline, CDR1 LNHDA and CDR2 SQIVND (reference sequence). This CDR3 comprises 15 residues. In nucleotides, the CDR3 is TGTGCCAGTAGTATATGGAGCTCCGGCACAGATACGCAGTATTTT. It specifies CASSIWSSGTDTQYF.

The chain joins TRBV5-1 to TRBJ2-2, with a possible D match to TRBD2 (6 bases). The CDR3 is 16 amino acids. Germline CDR1 is SGHRS and CDR2 is YFSETQ. Trimming took off 2 bases at V and 5 bases at J, with 16 bases between the two ends. CDR3 DNA: TGCGCCAGCAGCTTAACGATTCCGGGAGCGACCGGGGAGCTGTTTTTT. Protein product: CASSLTIPGATGELFF.

The chain has TRBV28 and TRBJ2-7; TRBD2 matches at 13 bases. Unmatched junction bases numbered 7, after V lost 10 bases and J lost 4 bases. CDR1 MDHEN and CDR2 SYDVKM come from the germline V gene. The CDR3 runs to 14 residues. The CDR3 coding sequence is TGTGCCACCTCCGGACTAGCGGGAGTTTACGAGCAGTACTTC. Its translation: CATSGLAGVYEQYF.

The chain is built from TRBV27 and TRBJ2-7; TRBD2 matches 8 bases. Germline loops: CDR1 MNHEY, CDR2 SMNVEV (reference sequence). Germline trimming cut 1 base from V and 3 bases from J; bases unmatched to any gene: 2. CDR3 length equals 14 residues. CDR3: CASSLWREDYEQYF. The CDR3 nucleotides read TGTGCCAGCAGTTTATGGCGGGAGGACTACGAGCAGTACTTC.

The table lists this clone with a count of one. The chain uses TRBV27 and TRBJ2-7; the D gene is possibly TRBD1 (6 bases). Looked up from germline, CDR1 is MNHEY and CDR2 is SMNVEV (reference sequence). The CDR3 covers 13 residues. Trimming stripped 1 base from V and 6 bases from J, with 10 bases between. The CDR3 coding sequence is TGTGCCAGCAGTTTATACGTACAGGGCGAGCAGTACTTC. The encoded protein is CASSLYVQGEQYF.

The gene calls are TRBV30 and TRBJ2-5; 7 bases fit TRBD2. The CDR3 covers 14 residues. The germline V gene encodes CDR1 GTSNPN and CDR2 SVGIG (reference sequence). V trimming: 2 bases; J trimming: 4 bases; junction bases outside the gene matches: 7. CDR3 residues: CAWSSGIGGETQYF. The CDR3 nucleotides are TGTGCCTGGAGTAGCGGGATAGGTGGAGAGACCCAGTACTTC.

This clone was recorded only once. The chain uses TRBV2 and TRBJ1-2; TRBD1 matches at 7 bases. CDR3 length: 15 amino acids. V lost 2 bases, J lost 8 bases, and 11 bases stayed unmatched. The germline gives CDR1 SNHLY, CDR2 FYNNEI. CDR3 coding DNA: TGTGCCAGCAGTGAAAGGGGAACAGGGGAGCAGGGCTACACCTTC. Translating gives CASSERGTGEQGYTF.

The genes are TRBV29-1 and TRBJ2-7; 10 positions agree with TRBD1. The CDR3 extends over 15 amino acids. V was pared by 4 bases and J by 2 bases, with 8 bases of the junction left unmatched. Germline loops: CDR1 SQVTM, CDR2 ANQGSEA. For the CDR3, the DNA is TGCAGCGTTGTGGGTACAGGACAGGGGGCCTACGAGCAGTACTTC. As protein: CSVVGTGQGAYEQYF.

V usage is TRBV6-5 and J usage is TRBJ2-3; D is uncertain. There are 14 residues in the CDR3. Per the germline V gene, CDR1 is MNHEY and CDR2 is SVGAGI. The V end lost 1 base, the J end lost 3 bases, and 8 bases lay between the germline ends. The CDR3, as DNA: TGTGCCAGCAGTTACTACGGCGAGACAGATACGCAGTATTTT. Protein: CASSYYGETDTQYF.

This clone appeared a single time. This chain joins TRBV4-1 and TRBJ2-2; D unclear. The CDR3 totals 15 residues. Germline V gene sequence: CDR1 MGHRA, CDR2 YSYEKL. V was trimmed by 2 bases and J by 4 bases, leaving 11 bases between them. The CDR3 loop reads CASSQMFSGTGELFF. CDR3 in DNA: TGCGCCAGCAGCCAAATGTTCTCGGGCACCGGGGAGCTGTTTTTT.

The chain is built from TRBV6-5 and TRBJ2-5; D unresolved. This CDR3 contains 14 residues. The V end was cut by 0 bases, the J end by 4 bases, with 9 bases between. CDR1 is MNHEY, CDR2 SVGAGI, per germline. CDR3 sequence reads: CASSYSGLGETQYF. Written as DNA, the CDR3 is TGTGCCAGCAGTTACTCAGGGCTAGGAGAGACCCAGTACTTC.

V and J are TRBV5-3 and TRBJ1-1; 8 nucleotides align to TRBD1. TRBV5-3 carries the ORF label, with uncertain function. The trim removed 4 bases at V and 11 bases at J, leaving 13 bases unmatched. This CDR3 contains 14 residues. The CDR3 DNA follows: TGTGCCAGAAGCCCGAGTTTCAGGGGGCGTCTCGCTTTCTTT. Protein: CARSPSFRGRLAFF.

The rearrangement uses TRBV2 and TRBJ2-5; D is tentatively TRBD1 or TRBD2 (7 bases each). The CDR3 loop spans 15 amino acids. Germline V lookup: CDR1 SNHLY, CDR2 FYNNEI. Trimming pared 8 bases from V and 1 base from J, leaving 17 bases between. CDR3 amino acids: CASRGDRIRQETQYF. Written as DNA, the CDR3 is TGTGCCAGCCGGGGGGACAGAATTCGCCAAGAGACCCAGTACTTC.

V and J are TRBV28 and TRBJ1-3, with D maybe TRBD1 (5 bases). V gave up 8 bases and J gave up 6 bases, with 11 bases separating them. The V gene's germline CDR1 is MDHEN and CDR2 SYDVKM. This CDR3 is 12 amino acids long. The chain's CDR3 is CASCRVENTIYF. The CDR3 bases are TGTGCCAGCTGCAGGGTGGAAAACACCATATATTTT.

This clone was seen just once. DNA of the CDR3: TGTGCCTGGGGGGACGGCCTGGATCAGCCCCAGCATTTT. Its translation is CAWGDGLDQPQHF. The chain uses TRBV30 and TRBJ1-5, with a possible D match to TRBD1 (5 bases). The CDR3 spans 13 residues. Germline V gene lookup returns CDR1 GTSNPN and CDR2 SVGIG (reference sequence). V lost 5 bases, J lost 5 bases, and 13 bases lay in between.

The rearrangement joins TRBV7-9 to TRBJ2-5, with D possibly matching TRBD1 (5 bases). The CDR3 totals 15 residues. V was clipped by 3 bases and J by 5 bases, with 16 bases between them. Germline loops: CDR1 SEHNR, CDR2 FQNEAQ (reference sequence). The CDR3 sequence is CASSLRQIRRETQYF. In nucleotides, the CDR3 is TGTGCCAGCAGCTTGCGACAGATCAGGCGGGAGACCCAGTACTTC.

The chain combines TRBV18 with TRBJ2-3, with 12 nucleotides matching TRBD2. V dropped 4 bases and J dropped 4; count of bases not matched to a gene: 3. The germline V gene has CDR1 KGHSH and CDR2 LQKENI. The CDR3 loop spans 15 amino acids. The CDR3 sequence is CASSLTSGSSDTQYF. CDR3 nucleotide sequence: TGTGCCAGCTCACTGACTAGCGGGAGTTCAGATACGCAGTATTTT.

The chain employs TRBV6-5 and TRBJ2-1; possibly TRBD2 for D (6 bases). Germline CDR1 reads MNHEY; CDR2 reads SVGAGI. V lost 1 base and J 2 bases, leaving 12 bases between the germline ends. The CDR3 sequence is 16 residues long. In nucleotides, the CDR3 is TGTGCCAGCAGTTACTTGGCCGGGGGAACCTACAATGAGCAGTTCTTC. Translation: CASSYLAGGTYNEQFF.